This T cell receptor (beta chain) was sequenced during a study of cytomegalovirus exposure and HLA in healthy donors. CDR3 size: 16 residues. Germline-derived CDR1 and CDR2 are SGHRS and YFSETQ. V lost 5 bases and J lost 2, with 20 bases in between. The PCR made use of 60 Vbeta and 13 Jbeta primers. Generated by immunoSEQ multiplex PCR, the TCRdb table keeps only in-frame clones and is missing some. The data contain more than 100,000 clones, more than 70% of them singletons. The sequenced sample was PBMCs. The TCR originated in a man in his forties or fifties in good health and CMV-seronegative. This chain links TRBV5-1 with TRBJ2-7, with D possibly matching TRBD1 (6 bases). CDR3 amino acids: CASSRDQWTATYEQYF. The CDR3, as DNA: TGCGCCAGCAGTCGCGATCAATGGACAGCGACCTACGAGCAGTACTTC.